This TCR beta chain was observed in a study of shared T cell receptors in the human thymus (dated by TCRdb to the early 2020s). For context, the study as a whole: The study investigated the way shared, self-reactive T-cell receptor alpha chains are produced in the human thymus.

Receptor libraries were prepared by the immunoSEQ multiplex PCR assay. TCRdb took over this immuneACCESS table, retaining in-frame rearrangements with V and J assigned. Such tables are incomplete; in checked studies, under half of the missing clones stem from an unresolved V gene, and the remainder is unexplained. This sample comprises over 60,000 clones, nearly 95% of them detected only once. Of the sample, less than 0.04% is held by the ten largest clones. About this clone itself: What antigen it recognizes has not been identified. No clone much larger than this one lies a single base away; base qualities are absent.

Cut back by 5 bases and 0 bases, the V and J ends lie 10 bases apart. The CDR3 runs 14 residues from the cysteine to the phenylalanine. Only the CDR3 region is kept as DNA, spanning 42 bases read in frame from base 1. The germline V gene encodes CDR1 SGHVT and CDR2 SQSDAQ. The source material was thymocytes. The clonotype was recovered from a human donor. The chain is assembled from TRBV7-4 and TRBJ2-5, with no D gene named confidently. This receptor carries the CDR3 CASSHPSDQETQYF. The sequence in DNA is TGTGCCAGCAGCCACCCGTCAGACCAAGAGACCCAGTACTTC.